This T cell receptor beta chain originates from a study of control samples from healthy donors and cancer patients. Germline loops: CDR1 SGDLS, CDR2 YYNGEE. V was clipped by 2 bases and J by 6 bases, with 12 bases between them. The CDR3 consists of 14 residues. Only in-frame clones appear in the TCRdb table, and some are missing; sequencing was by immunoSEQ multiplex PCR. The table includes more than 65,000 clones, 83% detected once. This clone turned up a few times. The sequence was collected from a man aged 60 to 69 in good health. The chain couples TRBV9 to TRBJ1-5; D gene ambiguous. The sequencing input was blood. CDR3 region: CASSVRAEAQPQHF. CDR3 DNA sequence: TGTGCCAGCAGCGTCCGGGCAGAAGCTCAGCCCCAGCATTTT.